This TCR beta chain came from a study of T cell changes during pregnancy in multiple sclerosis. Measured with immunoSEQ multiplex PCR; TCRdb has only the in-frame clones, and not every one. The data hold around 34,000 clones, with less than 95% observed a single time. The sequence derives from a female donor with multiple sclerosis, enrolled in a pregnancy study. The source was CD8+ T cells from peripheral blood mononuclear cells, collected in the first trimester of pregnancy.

This CDR3 is CASSHSYNEQFF. CDR3 sequence (DNA): TGTGCCAGCAGCCACAGCTACAATGAGCAGTTCTTC. The chain carries TRBV27 and TRBJ2-1; D uncertain. V lost 6 bases and J 3 bases, leaving 6 bases between the germline ends. Per germline, CDR1 MNHEY and CDR2 SMNVEV (reference sequence). The CDR3 has 12 amino acids.